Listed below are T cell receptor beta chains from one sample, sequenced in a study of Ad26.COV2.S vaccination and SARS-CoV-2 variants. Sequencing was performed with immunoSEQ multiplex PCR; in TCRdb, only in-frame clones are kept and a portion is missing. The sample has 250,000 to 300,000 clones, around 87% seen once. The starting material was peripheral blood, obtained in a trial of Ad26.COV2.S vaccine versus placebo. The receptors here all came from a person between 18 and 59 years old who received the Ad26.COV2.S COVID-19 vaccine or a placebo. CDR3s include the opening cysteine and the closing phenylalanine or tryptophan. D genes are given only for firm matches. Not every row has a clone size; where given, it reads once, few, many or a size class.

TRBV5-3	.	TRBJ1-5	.	TGTGCCAGAAGCTCTGGGGGGCAGCCCCAGCATTTT	CARSSGGQPQHF
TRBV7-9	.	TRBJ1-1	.	TGTGCCAGCAGCTTATCCAGCAGGGGTGGTGAAGCTTTCTTT	CASSLSSRGGEAFF
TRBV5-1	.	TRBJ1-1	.	TGCGCCAGCAGCTTGGATGGGGGGAACACTGAAGCTTTCTTT	CASSLDGGNTEAFF
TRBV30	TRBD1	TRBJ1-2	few	TGTGCCTGGAGTCCCGCAGGGACAGGGGATGGCTACACCTTC	CAWSPAGTGDGYTF
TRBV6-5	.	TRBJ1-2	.	TGTGCCAGCAAGTTATCTAACTATGGCTACACCTTC	CASKLSNYGYTF
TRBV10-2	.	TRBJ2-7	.	TGCGCCAGCAGTGAGTCCGGGTACGAGCAGTACTTC	CASSESGYEQYF
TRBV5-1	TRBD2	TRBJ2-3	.	TGCGCCAGCAGCTTGGTAACTAGCGGGAGAGCAGATACGCAGTATTTT	CASSLVTSGRADTQYF
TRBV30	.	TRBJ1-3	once	TGTGCCTGGTCGCAGGGGCCTGGAAACACCATATATTTT	CAWSQGPGNTIYF
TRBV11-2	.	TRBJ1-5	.	TGTGCCAGCAGCTTAGGTCTGGGGGATTTACAGCCCCAGCATTTT	CASSLGLGDLQPQHF
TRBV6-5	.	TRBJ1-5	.	TGTGCCAGCAGGCAGGGGAATCAGCCCCAGCATTTT	CASRQGNQPQHF
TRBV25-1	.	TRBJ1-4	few	TGTGCCAGCAGTTTGGTCGGCCTTAATGAAAAACTGTTTTTT	CASSLVGLNEKLFF
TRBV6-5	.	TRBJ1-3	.	TGTGCCAGCAGTTACCTGCCCAACCCTGGAAACACCATATATTTT	CASSYLPNPGNTIYF
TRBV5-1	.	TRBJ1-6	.	TGCGCCAGCAGCTTGGGGGTGGCTTTGGAATCACCCCTCCACTTT	CASSLGVALESPLHF
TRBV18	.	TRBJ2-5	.	TGTGCCAGCTCACCGCGTATAGCGGACCAAGAGACCCAGTACTTC	CASSPRIADQETQYF
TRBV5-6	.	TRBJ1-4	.	TGTGCCAGCAGTCCCTCGTTGGGAGGGGAGAATGAAAAACTGTTTTTT	CASSPSLGGENEKLFF
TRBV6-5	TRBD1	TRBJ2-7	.	TGTGCCAGCACCGCGGGACAGGGGGCCTACGAGCAGTACTTC	CASTAGQGAYEQYF
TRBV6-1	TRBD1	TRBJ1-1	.	TGTGCCAGCAGTGAAACAGGGGGTTGGGACACTGAAGCTTTCTTT	CASSETGGWDTEAFF
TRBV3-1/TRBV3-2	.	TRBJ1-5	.	TGTGCCAGCAGCCAAGGTAGCAATCAGCCCCAGCATTTT	CASSQGSNQPQHF
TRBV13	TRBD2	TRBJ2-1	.	TGTGCCAGCAGTGCGGGAGTAACCTACAATGAGCAGTTCTTC	CASSAGVTYNEQFF
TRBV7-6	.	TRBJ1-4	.	TGTGCCAGCAGCTTAGGGGGATTTAATGAAAAACTGTTTTTT	CASSLGGFNEKLFF
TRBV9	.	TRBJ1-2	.	TGTGCCAGCAGCGTAGCCCGGGGAGGGGCGAACTATGGCTACACCTTC	CASSVARGGANYGYTF
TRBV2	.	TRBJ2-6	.	TGTGCCAGCAGAGGACAGGGACTAAGTGGGGCCAACGTCCTGACTTTC	CASRGQGLSGANVLTF
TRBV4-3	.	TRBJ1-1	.	TGCGCCAGCAGCCAAGATAACAGGGAGAGAGACACTGAAGCTTTCTTT	CASSQDNRERDTEAFF
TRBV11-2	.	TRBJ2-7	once	TGTGCCAGCAGCAAGATTGACAGGTGGTGGGCCTACGAGCAGTACTTC	CASSKIDRWWAYEQYF
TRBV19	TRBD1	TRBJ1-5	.	TGTGCCAGTAGTATAGGGCAGGGGGGCAATCAGCCCCAGCATTTT	CASSIGQGGNQPQHF
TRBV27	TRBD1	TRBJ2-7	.	TGTGCCAGCAGTTTATTAGGTTACGGGGACAGGGCCTACGAGCAGTACTTC	CASSLLGYGDRAYEQYF
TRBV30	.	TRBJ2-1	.	TGTGCCTGGAGTGTAGGGCACCCCTCGAATGAGCAGTTCTTC	CAWSVGHPSNEQFF
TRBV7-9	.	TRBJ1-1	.	TGTGCCAGCAGCTTAGAGTGGCAGAACACTGAAGCTTTCTTT	CASSLEWQNTEAFF
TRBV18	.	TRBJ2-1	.	TGTGCCAGCTCACCACGAGACGGCTATGAGCAGTTCTTC	CASSPRDGYEQFF
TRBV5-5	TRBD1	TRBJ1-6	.	TGTGCCAGCAGCCTTTACAGGGGTGTAAATAATTCACCCCTCCACTTT	CASSLYRGVNNSPLHF
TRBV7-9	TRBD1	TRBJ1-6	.	TGTGCCAGCAGCGGGGACAGCGAGTCGAGGAGCTCCTATAATTCACCCCTCCACTTT	CASSGDSESRSSYNSPLHF
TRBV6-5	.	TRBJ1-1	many	TGTGCCAGCAGTTACTCGTGGGGTACGAACACTGAAGCTTTCTTT	CASSYSWGTNTEAFF
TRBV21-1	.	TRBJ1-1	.	TGTGCCAGCAGCAATCGACAGGGGGACACTGAAGCTTTCTTT	CASSNRQGDTEAFF
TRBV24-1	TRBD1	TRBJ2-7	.	TGTGCCACCAGTGACCCGGGACAGACCTACGAGCAGTACTTC	CATSDPGQTYEQYF
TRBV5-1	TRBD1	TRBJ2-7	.	TGCGCCAGCAGCTTGGCGGGGTCAGGGGGTAGTGAGCAGTACTTC	CASSLAGSGGSEQYF
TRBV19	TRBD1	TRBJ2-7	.	TGTGCCGCGGGCCCGACAGGGATTTACGAGCAGTACTTC	CAAGPTGIYEQYF
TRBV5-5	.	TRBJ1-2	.	TGTGCCAGCAGCCAGACGAGATACTATGGCTACACCTTC	CASSQTRYYGYTF
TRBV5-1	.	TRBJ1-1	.	TGCGCCAGCAGCCCTGAGGGGGGGAACACTGAAGCTTTCTTT	CASSPEGGNTEAFF
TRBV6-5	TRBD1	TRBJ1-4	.	TGTGCCAGCAGCCAGACAGGGTTGGTTGAAAAACTGTTTTTT	CASSQTGLVEKLFF
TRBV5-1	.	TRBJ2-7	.	TGCGCCAGCAGCTTGAACATGGGCGGCTACTACGAGCAGTACTTC	CASSLNMGGYYEQYF